The clone carrying this TCR beta chain was seen at least ten times. Its antigen is not known. Using RNA template, CDR3s of TCR alpha and beta were amplified with iRepertoire arm-PCR. For one-step reverse transcription and amplification, roughly 85-450 ng of tissue mRNA or PBMC total RNA was used. TCRdb recomputed calls from the multiplex PCR reads with MiXCR, one row per CDR3 protein. The data hold more than 85,000 distinct CDR3 sequences, with under 30% observed a single time. This record belongs to a study of glioma-infiltrating T cells. Findings and caveats of the study: Only very few CDR3 sequences appeared in both tissue and blood. Above-expected tissue-blood divergence occurred in all gliomas, most in low-grade ones.

V gave up 5 bases and J gave up 1 base, with 11 bases separating them. Germline CDR1 MNHEY, CDR2 SVGEGT. The CDR3 runs 14 residues. Input material: glioma tissue, nonneoplastic brain tissue, or PBMCs (not recorded which). The receptor was isolated from a human donor with low-grade glioma or glioblastoma, undergoing nonglioma brain surgery, or in good health (not recorded which). The gene calls are TRBV6-2 or TRBV6-3 and TRBJ2-5; unclear D gene. The CDR3 coding sequence is TGTGCCAGCAGTCCTACAGTGTTCCAAGAGACCCAGTACTTC. It yields the protein CASSPTVFQETQYF.